This TCR beta chain was profiled in a study of blood T cell repertoires in COVID-19. Study-level background: Some COVID-19 samples were acute and others convalescent; all came from the United States, Italy and Spain. Sources were T cells, B-cell-depleted T cells, or PBMCs; the material itself was cDNA or gDNA.

Losses at the gene ends were 4 bases for V and 9 bases for J; bases not matched to a gene: 5. Germline-derived CDR1 and CDR2 are SGHNT and YYREEE (reference sequence). The CDR3 contains 14 residues. In the authors' methods: Amplification of reference gene primers provided the estimated nucleated cell counts. The repertoire was sequenced with immunoSEQ multiplex PCR; TCRdb's copy has only in-frame clones and lacks some. D and trimming come from the DNA, and the V and J calls and clone size come from that table. The table lists about 73,000 clones, 65% to 85% of them singletons. This chain uses TRBV5-4 with TRBJ1-6, with 9 bases lining up with TRBD1. This TCR came from a woman in her fifties or sixties with acute or convalescent COVID-19. The sequenced material came from peripheral blood. The CDR3 DNA is TGTGCCAGCAGCAAGGGACAGGGAGGTTCACCCCTCCACTTT. It translates to CASSKGQGGSPLHF.